Below are 30 T cell receptor beta chains sequenced from a single sample in a study of T cell changes during pregnancy in multiple sclerosis. Profiling relied on immunoSEQ multiplex PCR, and the TCRdb table lists in-frame clones only, not all of them. The top ten hold 1.5% to 2% of the sample, which has about 67,000 clones, around 90% seen once. The sequencing here drew on peripheral blood, taken in the first trimester of pregnancy. The receptors stem from a female donor in good health, enrolled as a control in a pregnancy study.

The table lists this clone with a count of one. V and J are TRBV5-1 and TRBJ2-1; a possible D gene is TRBD2 (5 bases). Germline CDR1 is SGHRS and CDR2 is YFSETQ. The V gene lost 1 base and the J gene lost 2 bases, with 16 bases spanning the gap. This CDR3 is 17 amino acids long. The CDR3 sequence is CASSLLLGSSTYNEQFF. The CDR3 DNA reads as TGCGCCAGCAGCTTGTTACTAGGCTCCTCAACCTACAATGAGCAGTTCTTC. The complete variable domain, with remaining parts taken from reference TRBV5-1 and TRBJ2-1, reads KAGVTQTPRYLIKTRGQQVTLSCSPISGHRSVSWYQQTPGQGLQFLFEYFSETQRNKGNFPGRFSGRQFSNSRSEMNVSTLELGDSALYLCASSLLLGSSTYNEQFFGPGTRLTVL.

This clone has a single count. V usage is TRBV6-1 and J usage is TRBJ1-2, with D maybe TRBD1 (5 bases). The CDR3 is made up of 13 amino acids. Trimming cost V 8 bases and J 6 bases, with 16 bases left between them. Germline V gene sequence: CDR1 MNHNS, CDR2 SASEGT. CDR3 amino acids: CASEFARVDGYTF. The DNA for the CDR3 is TGTGCCAGCGAATTCGCCAGGGTCGATGGCTACACCTTC.

This sequence joins TRBV5-1 and TRBJ2-1, with 7 positions matching TRBD1. Losses at the gene ends were 5 bases for V and 3 bases for J; bases not matched to a gene: 5. This CDR3 contains 14 residues. The V gene's germline CDR1 is SGHRS and CDR2 YFSETQ. The CDR3 bases are TGCGCCAGCAGTGGGTCAGGGGGCTACAATGAGCAGTTCTTC. This gives the protein CASSGSGGYNEQFF.

CDR3 in amino acids: CASSLGQGLALRTDTQYF. The CDR3 nucleotides are TGTGCCAGCAGCTTAGGCCAGGGACTAGCCTTACGAACAGATACGCAGTATTTT. The genes are TRBV11-2 and TRBJ2-3, with 9 bases fitting TRBD2. CDR3 length equals 18 residues. V shed 1 base and J 3 bases; nucleotides not matched to a gene: 11. Germline V gives CDR1 SGHAT, CDR2 FQNNGV.

The chain links TRBV6-1 to TRBJ2-2, with D tentatively TRBD2 (6 bases). Germline assignment: CDR1 MNHNS and CDR2 SASEGT. V was clipped by 6 bases and J by 6 bases, with 14 bases between them. This CDR3 is built from 14 residues. CDR3 coding DNA: TGTGCCAGCAGACTCACTACGGGAGCCGGGGAGCTGTTTTTT. It is translated as CASRLTTGAGELFF.

The rearrangement links TRBV2 to TRBJ2-7, with 10 positions matching TRBD2. V dropped 3 bases and J dropped 0; count of bases not matched to a gene: 5. This CDR3 is built from 16 residues. Germline CDR1 and CDR2: SNHLY and FYNNEI. CDR3: CASSEFLAGVSYEQYF. DNA for the CDR3: TGTGCCAGCAGTGAGTTCCTAGCGGGAGTCTCCTACGAGCAGTACTTC.

The rearrangement joins TRBV18 to TRBJ1-1; D might be TRBD1 (6 bases). The germline V gene has CDR1 KGHSH and CDR2 LQKENI. This CDR3 has 14 residues. V was shortened by 4 bases and J by 0 bases, with 9 bases between the two germline ends. CDR3 sequence (DNA): TGTGCCAGCTCACGGGACACTTTGAACACTGAAGCTTTCTTT. Amino acid sequence: CASSRDTLNTEAFF.

The chain links TRBV4-1 to TRBJ1-1; 7 positions agree with TRBD1. Germline loops: CDR1 MGHRA, CDR2 YSYEKL. J lost 1 base, V lost 4 bases, and 6 bases had no gene match. The CDR3 is made up of 15 amino acids. CDR3 loop: CASSLQGLQNTEAFF. The CDR3, as DNA: TGCGCCAGCAGCCTACAGGGGCTACAGAACACTGAAGCTTTCTTT.

The chain couples TRBV4-2 to TRBJ2-3, with D tentatively TRBD2 (5 bases). The CDR3 has 16 amino acids. Looked up from germline, CDR1 is LGHNA and CDR2 is YNFKEQ. Trimming took off 0 bases at V and 8 bases at J, with 18 bases between the two ends. CDR3 protein: CASSQDSNPSSVTQYF. In DNA, the CDR3 is TGTGCCAGCAGCCAAGACTCTAATCCTAGCTCAGTTACGCAGTATTTT.

The chain recombines TRBV7-2 with TRBJ1-1; D is possibly TRBD1 (5 bases). This CDR3 is built from 15 residues. Trimming removed 5 bases at V and 0 bases at J, with 13 bases between. Germline CDR1 SGHTA, CDR2 FQGNSA. The CDR3 sequence is CASSPQTDMNTEAFF. CDR3 in DNA: TGTGCCAGCAGCCCTCAGACAGATATGAACACTGAAGCTTTCTTT.

The V and J genes are TRBV5-1 and TRBJ2-1; no definite D call. Germline V gives CDR1 SGHRS, CDR2 YFSETQ. Trimming pared 0 bases from V and 0 bases from J, leaving 10 bases between. This CDR3 is built from 16 residues. The DNA for the CDR3 is TGCGCCAGCAGCTTGGGGCGGCCTAGCTCCTACAATGAGCAGTTCTTC. Translating gives CASSLGRPSSYNEQFF.

V is TRBV29-1 and J is TRBJ1-3; 8 bases agree with TRBD1. Per the germline V gene, CDR1 is SQVTM and CDR2 is ANQGSEA. This CDR3 contains 14 residues. V lost 6 bases and J lost 7; bases outside the gene matches: 11. The CDR3 region is CSVYDRGVSNTIYF. The CDR3 DNA reads TGCAGCGTGTATGACAGGGGTGTAAGTAACACCATATATTTT.

The chain combines TRBV7-8 with TRBJ2-5; TRBD2 agrees at 13 bases. The CDR3 totals 16 residues. The germline V gene encodes CDR1 SGHVS and CDR2 FQNEAQ. Trimming cost V 1 base and J 4 bases; bases outside gene matches: 3. The CDR3 region is CASSLVGLAGAETQYF. The CDR3 DNA reads TGTGCCAGCAGCTTAGTCGGACTAGCGGGAGCAGAGACCCAGTACTTC.

This clone has just a few counts. The rearrangement joins TRBV20-1 to TRBJ1-1; the D is unclear. The ends were cut back, 2 bases at V and 8 bases at J, with 6 bases in the middle. Germline CDR1 and CDR2: DFQATT and SNEGSKA (reference sequence). This CDR3 region has 10 residues. This CDR3 is CSARQVEAFF. The CDR3 region has the DNA TGCAGTGCTAGACAGGTCGAAGCTTTCTTT.

This chain links TRBV5-1 with TRBJ1-3; D remains unclear. The CDR3 spans 12 residues. Trimming left V 5 bases short and J 2 bases short, with 5 bases between. The V gene's germline CDR1 is SGHRS and CDR2 YFSETQ. The CDR3: CASRTPGNTIYF. The CDR3 DNA reads TGCGCCAGCAGAACACCTGGAAACACCATATATTTT.

The rearrangement links TRBV13 to TRBJ2-7, with 10 bases matching TRBD1. Germline CDR1 reads PRHDT; CDR2 reads FYEKMQ (reference sequence). The CDR3 runs 17 residues. Trimming cost V 5 bases and J 5 bases; bases outside gene matches: 15. The CDR3 DNA reads TGTGCCAGCAGCCCACACCCAGGGACAGGGGTTCGTCACGAGCAGTACTTC. Protein sequence: CASSPHPGTGVRHEQYF.

The V and J genes are TRBV5-1 and TRBJ2-1; perhaps TRBD2 as D (6 bases). The length of the CDR3 is 16 residues. Trimming cost V 4 bases and J 4 bases, with 18 bases left between them. Germline values: CDR1 SGHRS, CDR2 YFSETQ. CDR3 coding DNA: TGCGCCAGCAGCGACGGAAACGGGGACTCGTACAATGAGCAGTTCTTC. It codes for CASSDGNGDSYNEQFF.

V gene TRBV21-1 combines with J gene TRBJ2-3; the table's TRBD2 call for D was not verified on the DNA. TRBV21-1 corresponds to a pseudogene. There are 9 residues in the CDR3. DNA for the CDR3: TGTGCCAGCAGCCTCGCGCAGTATTTT. It is translated as CASSLAQYF.

This clone has only one observation. V gene TRBV18 combines with J gene TRBJ1-2; 8 bases are a match to TRBD1. Looked up from germline, CDR1 is KGHSH and CDR2 is LQKENI. V gave up 5 bases and J gave up 3 bases; unmatched junction bases: 5. The CDR3 spans 14 residues. This CDR3 reads CASSRTGQDYGYTF. CDR3 coding DNA: TGTGCCAGCTCAAGGACAGGGCAGGACTATGGCTACACCTTC.

The gene calls are TRBV18 and TRBJ1-2; TRBD1 aligns across 8 bases. Trimming cost V 3 bases and J 5 bases; bases outside gene matches: 14. This CDR3 is built from 17 residues. Germline V CDR1 and CDR2: KGHSH, LQKENI. CDR3 in DNA: TGTGCCAGCTCACCTAATTTGGACAGGGTAGAGACATATGGCTACACCTTC. Its translation is CASSPNLDRVETYGYTF.

The chain has TRBV6-5 and TRBJ2-3, with 8 bases fitting TRBD1. V lost 2 bases, J lost 9 bases, and 7 bases stayed unmatched. This CDR3 has 14 amino acids. CDR1 and CDR2 (germline): MNHEY, SVGAGI. CDR3 DNA sequence: TGTGCCAGCAGTTACGCAAACGACAGGGGCACGCAGTATTTT. It specifies CASSYANDRGTQYF.

The rearrangement uses TRBV7-6 and TRBJ2-1; 11 nucleotides agree with TRBD2. The germline gives CDR1 SGHVS, CDR2 FNYEAQ. V dropped 1 base and J dropped 7; count of bases not matched to a gene: 6. CDR3 length: 16 residues. The CDR3 region is CASSLDTSGSLNEQFF. As DNA, the CDR3 is TGTGCCAGCAGCTTAGATACTAGCGGGAGTTTGAATGAGCAGTTCTTC.

The chain is built from TRBV4-1 and TRBJ2-3; a possible D gene is TRBD1 (6 bases). Trimming removed 0 bases at V and 6 bases at J, with 13 bases between. CDR3 size: 15 residues. Germline-derived CDR1 and CDR2 are MGHRA and YSYEKL. CDR3 sequence (DNA): TGCGCCAGCAGCCAAGAGCTGACAGGAGAGGATACGCAGTATTTT. This sequence encodes CASSQELTGEDTQYF.

At least ten counts were recorded for this clone. CDR3 nucleotides: TGTGCCAGCTCACTGGGGCTTGAAGCTTTCTTT. Translation: CASSLGLEAFF. This chain links TRBV18 with TRBJ1-1, with a weak D call TRBD1 (5 bases). V shed 4 bases and J shed 7 bases, with 7 bases lying between them. The CDR3 length is 11 residues. The germline V gene encodes CDR1 KGHSH and CDR2 LQKENI.

This clone was seen once. The rearrangement uses TRBV5-1 and TRBJ2-5; TRBD1 aligns across 7 bases. Trimming at V came to 2 bases and at J to 5 bases, leaving 9 bases not matched to a gene. Germline V gene lookup returns CDR1 SGHRS and CDR2 YFSETQ. The CDR3 extends over 15 amino acids. The CDR3 spells CASSFEGGLLETQYF. For the CDR3, the DNA is TGCGCCAGCAGCTTTGAAGGGGGCCTCCTTGAGACCCAGTACTTC. The whole variable domain, filled in from reference TRBV5-1 and TRBJ2-5, reads KAGVTQTPRYLIKTRGQQVTLSCSPISGHRSVSWYQQTPGQGLQFLFEYFSETQRNKGNFPGRFSGRQFSNSRSEMNVSTLELGDSALYLCASSFEGGLLETQYFGPGTRLLVL.

Here the CDR3 reads CASSFLPGTGADEQYF. CDR3 DNA sequence: TGCGCCAGCAGCTTCCTGCCCGGGACAGGGGCGGACGAGCAGTACTTC. The chain joins TRBV5-1 to TRBJ2-7, with 10 bases aligning to TRBD1. CDR1 and CDR2 from the germline V gene are SGHRS and YFSETQ. The V and J ends lost 2 bases and 5 bases, in that order; junction bases with no gene match: 10. This CDR3 spans 16 amino acids.

V gene TRBV5-1 combines with J gene TRBJ2-2; 10 bases are shared with TRBD2. V shed 4 bases and J 2 bases; nucleotides not matched to a gene: 5. Germline values: CDR1 SGHRS, CDR2 YFSETQ. This CDR3 has 16 amino acids. The CDR3 reads CASSPWTSGNTGELFF. CDR3 sequence (DNA): TGCGCCAGCAGCCCGTGGACTAGCGGAAACACCGGGGAGCTGTTTTTT.

On this clone: One junction end does not reproduce the germline sequence, and a read error may be involved. The CDR3 DNA is TGTGCCAGCAGCTTCCGGGACAGCAGCCCTAGAGGTTCCTTT. Amino acids: CASSFRDSSPRGSF. J is TRBJ1-1 and V is TRBV5-4, with TRBD1 identical over 7 bases. The CDR3 sequence is 14 residues long. Germline CDR1 reads SGHNT; CDR2 reads YYREEE (reference sequence).

CDR3 DNA: TGTGCCAGCAGTCTAGGCGGGGGGGATAGCACAGATACGCAGTATTTT. Translated: CASSLGGGDSTDTQYF. The rearrangement links TRBV7-8 to TRBJ2-3; TRBD2 aligns across 9 bases. The CDR3 extends over 16 amino acids. Per the germline V gene, CDR1 is SGHVS and CDR2 is FQNEAQ. The V and J ends lost 6 bases and 0 bases, in that order; junction bases with no gene match: 7.

Only one count was recorded for this clone. This rearrangement joins TRBV5-1 to TRBJ2-3; D not resolved. The germline CDR1 and CDR2 sequences are SGHRS and YFSETQ. The CDR3 has 12 amino acids. The V end was cut by 3 bases, the J end by 2 bases, with 4 bases between. The CDR3 is CASSSYTDTQYF. The CDR3 DNA follows: TGCGCCAGCAGCTCGTACACAGATACGCAGTATTTT.